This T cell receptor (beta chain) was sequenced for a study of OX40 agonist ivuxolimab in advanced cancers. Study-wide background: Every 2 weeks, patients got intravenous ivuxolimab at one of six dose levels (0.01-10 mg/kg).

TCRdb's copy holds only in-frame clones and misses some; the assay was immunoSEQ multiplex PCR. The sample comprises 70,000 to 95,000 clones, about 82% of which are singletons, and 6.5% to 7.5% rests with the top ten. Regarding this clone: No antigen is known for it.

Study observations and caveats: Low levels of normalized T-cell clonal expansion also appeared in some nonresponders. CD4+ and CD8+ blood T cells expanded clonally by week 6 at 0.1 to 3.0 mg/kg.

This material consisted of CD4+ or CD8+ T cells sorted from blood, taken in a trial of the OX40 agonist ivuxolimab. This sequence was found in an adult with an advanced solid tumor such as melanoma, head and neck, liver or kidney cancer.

CDR3 sequence reads: CASSLGASETQYF. In DNA form, the CDR3 reads TGTGCCAGCAGCTTAGGGGCCTCAGAGACCCAGTACTTC. This rearrangement joins TRBV7-8 to TRBJ2-5; D gene ambiguous. Germline CDR1 reads SGHVS; CDR2 reads FQNEAQ. This CDR3 contains 13 residues. V was shortened by 1 base and J by 4 bases, with 7 bases between the two germline ends.